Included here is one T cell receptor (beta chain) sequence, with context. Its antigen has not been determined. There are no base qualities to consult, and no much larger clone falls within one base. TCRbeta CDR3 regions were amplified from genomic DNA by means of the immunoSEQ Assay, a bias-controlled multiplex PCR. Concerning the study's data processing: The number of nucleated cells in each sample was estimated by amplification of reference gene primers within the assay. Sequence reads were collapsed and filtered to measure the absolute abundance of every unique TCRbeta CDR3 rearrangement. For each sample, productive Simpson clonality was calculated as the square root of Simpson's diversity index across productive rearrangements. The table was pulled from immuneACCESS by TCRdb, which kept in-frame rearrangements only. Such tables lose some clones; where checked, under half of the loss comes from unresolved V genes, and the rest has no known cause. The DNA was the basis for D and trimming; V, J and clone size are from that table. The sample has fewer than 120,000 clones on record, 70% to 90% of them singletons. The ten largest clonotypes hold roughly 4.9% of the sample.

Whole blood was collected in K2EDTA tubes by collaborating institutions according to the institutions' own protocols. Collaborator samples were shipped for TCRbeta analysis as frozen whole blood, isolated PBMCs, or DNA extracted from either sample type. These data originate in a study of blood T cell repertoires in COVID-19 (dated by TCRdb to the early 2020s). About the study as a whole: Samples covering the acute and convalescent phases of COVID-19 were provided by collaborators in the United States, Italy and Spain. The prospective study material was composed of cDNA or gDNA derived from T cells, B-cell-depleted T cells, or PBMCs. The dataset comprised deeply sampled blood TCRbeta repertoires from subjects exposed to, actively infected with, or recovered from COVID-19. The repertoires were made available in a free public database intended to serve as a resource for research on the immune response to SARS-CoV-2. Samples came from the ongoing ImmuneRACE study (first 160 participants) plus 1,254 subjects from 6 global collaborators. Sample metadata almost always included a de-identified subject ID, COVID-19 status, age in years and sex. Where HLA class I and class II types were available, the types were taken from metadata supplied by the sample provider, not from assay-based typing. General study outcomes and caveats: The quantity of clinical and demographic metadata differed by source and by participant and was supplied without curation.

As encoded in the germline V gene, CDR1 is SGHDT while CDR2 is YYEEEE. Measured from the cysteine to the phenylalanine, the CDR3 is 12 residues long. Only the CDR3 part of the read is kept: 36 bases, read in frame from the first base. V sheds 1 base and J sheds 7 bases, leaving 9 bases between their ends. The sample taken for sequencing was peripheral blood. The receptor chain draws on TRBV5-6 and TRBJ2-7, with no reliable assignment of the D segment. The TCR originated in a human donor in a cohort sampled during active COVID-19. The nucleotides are TGTGCCAGCAGCTTGCGGCCGAGGGAGCAGTACTTC. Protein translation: CASSLRPREQYF. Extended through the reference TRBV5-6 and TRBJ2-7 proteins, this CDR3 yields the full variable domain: DAGVTQSPTHLIKTRGQQVTLRCSPKSGHDTVSWYQQALGQGPQFIFQYYEEEERQRGNFPDRFSGHQFPNYSSELNVNALLLGDSALYLCASSLRPREQYFGPGTRLTVT.